This entry concerns a single T cell receptor (beta chain). These data come from a study of long-term antiretroviral therapy in people with HIV. Investigators performed immunoSEQ version v3.0 at survey level. Data came from immunoSEQ multiplex PCR; TCRdb stores just in-frame clones and leaves some out. The table shows under 15,000 clones, with about 70% occurring only once. Germline V gene sequence: CDR1 SGHNT, CDR2 YYREEE (reference sequence). This CDR3 is built from 14 residues. V shed 4 bases and J shed 2 bases, with 10 bases lying between them. This receptor was taken from a man aged 40-55 years with HIV. The source was unsorted PBMCs, collected about 3.1 years before starting antiretroviral therapy. The genes are TRBV5-4 and TRBJ2-1; D is possibly TRBD1 (5 bases). CDR3 in DNA: TGTGCCAGCAGCCCGGACATGGCCTACAATGAGCAGTTCTTC. Translating gives CASSPDMAYNEQFF.